These 24 T cell receptor beta chains share one sample of origin, sequenced in a study of blood T cell repertoires in COVID-19. TCRdb's table, derived via immunoSEQ multiplex PCR, lists solely in-frame clones and lacks some. Here the sample spans about 62,000 clones, around 86% being singletons. Specimen: peripheral blood. These receptors all come from an elderly woman with acute or convalescent COVID-19.

This clone was seen only once. This rearrangement joins TRBV6-2 or TRBV6-3 to TRBJ2-1; TRBD2 might be the D (6 bases). The CDR3 covers 15 residues. V was clipped by 6 bases and J by 10 bases, with 22 bases between them. Germline CDR1 and CDR2: MNHEY and SVGEGT. CDR3 residues: CASSPGDWQISEQFF. CDR3 bases: TGTGCCAGCAGCCCTGGGGACTGGCAAATCTCCGAGCAGTTCTTC.

The genes are TRBV12-5 and TRBJ1-5; D might be TRBD1 (5 bases). The CDR3 covers 14 residues. The germline V and J ends were trimmed by 5 bases and 1 base, with 9 bases remaining between them. Germline CDR1 and CDR2: LGHNT and FRNRAP. This chain's CDR3 is CASGDSSSNQPQHF. The CDR3 DNA is TGTGCTAGTGGTGACAGTTCAAGCAATCAGCCCCAGCATTTT. Based on the CDR3 plus reference TRBV12-5 and TRBJ1-5, the full variable domain is DARVTQTPRHKVTEMGQEVTMRCQPILGHNTVFWYRQTMMQGLELLAYFRNRAPLDDSGMPKDRFSAEMPDATLATLKIQPSEPRDSAVYFCASGDSSSNQPQHFGDGTRLSIL.

V usage is TRBV30 and J usage is TRBJ2-5, with TRBD1 identical over 8 bases. CDR1 GTSNPN and CDR2 SVGIG come from the germline V gene (reference sequence). The CDR3 length is 14 residues. Trimming removed 4 bases from V and 3 bases from J; junction bases left unmatched: 7. This CDR3 reads CAWTTGTGEETQYF. In DNA, the CDR3 is TGTGCCTGGACCACCGGGACAGGCGAAGAGACCCAGTACTTC.

This clone has a single count. The chain uses TRBV25-1 and TRBJ1-4, with D unclear. This CDR3 is built from 13 residues. V lost 6 bases, J lost 7 bases, and 12 bases lay in between. The germline V gene encodes CDR1 MGHDK and CDR2 SYGVNS. Here the CDR3 DNA reads TGTGCCAGCAGCGGAACCGCGGGTGAAAAACTGTTTTTT. Encoded protein: CASSGTAGEKLFF.

The chain carries TRBV5-6 and TRBJ2-1; 13 bases map to TRBD2. The CDR3 is made up of 16 amino acids. Per the germline V gene, CDR1 is SGHDT and CDR2 is YYEEEE. V shed 6 bases, J shed 4 bases, and the junction held 7 bases outside the gene matches. In nucleotides, the CDR3 is TGTGCCAGCAACCCGGCGGGACTAGCGGGGTACAATGAGCAGTTCTTC. It yields the protein CASNPAGLAGYNEQFF.

The CDR3 loop is CASRGQGEETQYF. CDR3 sequence (DNA): TGTGCCAGCAGGGGACAGGGGGAAGAGACCCAGTACTTC. The chain uses TRBV28 and TRBJ2-5; 11 nucleotides align to TRBD1. Germline V gene lookup returns CDR1 MDHEN and CDR2 SYDVKM. The CDR3 covers 13 residues. V shed 6 bases, J shed 3 bases, and the junction held 0 bases outside the gene matches.

In this sample, this clone turned up once. The chain has TRBV12-3 or TRBV12-4 and TRBJ2-7; D perhaps matches TRBD2 (5 bases). The CDR3 loop spans 13 amino acids. The ends were cut back, 6 bases at V and 0 bases at J, with 9 bases in the middle. CDR3 amino acids: CASSLSASYEQYF. For the CDR3, the DNA is TGTGCCAGCAGCCTTAGCGCCTCCTACGAGCAGTACTTC.

Here the CDR3 reads CASSQDRATEAFF. CDR3 nucleotides: TGTGCCAGCAGCCAAGACAGGGCGACTGAAGCTTTCTTT. The chain has TRBV5-6 and TRBJ1-1, with 7 bases fitting TRBD1. The CDR3 is 13 residues long. The trim removed 4 bases at V and 5 bases at J, leaving 5 bases unmatched. CDR1 SGHDT and CDR2 YYEEEE come from the germline V gene.

V usage is TRBV6-5 and J usage is TRBJ1-2, with D uncertain. Germline lookup yields CDR1 MNHEY and CDR2 SVGAGI. This CDR3 is 12 amino acids long. The ends were cut back, 7 bases at V and 4 bases at J, with 10 bases in the middle. CDR3 nucleotide sequence: TGTGCCAGCAATACCTACGGCTATGGCTACACCTTC. Its translation: CASNTYGYGYTF.

The chain joins TRBV30 to TRBJ1-1; 7 bases match TRBD1. This CDR3 is 13 amino acids long. Germline V lookup: CDR1 GTSNPN, CDR2 SVGIG (reference sequence). The junction had 6 bases not matched to a gene; V was cut back by 1 base and J by 7 bases. DNA of the CDR3: TGTGCCTGGAGTGGCACAGGGGTGATTGAAGCTTTCTTT. Translated: CAWSGTGVIEAFF.

The CDR3 nucleotides are TGTGCCAGCAGCTACAGGGAAGGCTACACCTTC. Encoded protein: CASSYREGYTF. The rearrangement joins TRBV5-4 to TRBJ1-2, with D possibly being TRBD1 (6 bases). Germline CDR1 reads SGHNT; CDR2 reads YYREEE (reference sequence). This CDR3 spans 11 amino acids. Between the trimmed V and J ends, which lost 3 bases and 8 bases, there was a span of 8 bases.

The rearrangement joins TRBV5-4 to TRBJ2-1, with a tentative D call TRBD2 (7 bases). Germline V gene data show CDR1 as SGHNT and CDR2 as YYREEE (reference sequence). The CDR3 length is 18 residues. V was shortened by 1 base and J by 0 bases, with 17 bases between the two germline ends. The CDR3 region has the DNA TGTGCCAGCAGCTTGAACGGGGGGCCGCTGATCTCCTACAATGAGCAGTTCTTC. It translates to CASSLNGGPLISYNEQFF.

J is TRBJ2-1 and V is TRBV19; no reliable D call. Germline assignment: CDR1 LNHDA and CDR2 SQIVND (reference sequence). The CDR3 covers 13 residues. Trimming stripped 8 bases from V and 4 bases from J, with 12 bases between. CDR3 in amino acids: CASGPPPYNEQFF. The CDR3 coding sequence is TGTGCCAGTGGGCCTCCACCTTACAATGAGCAGTTCTTC.

This chain uses TRBV11-2 with TRBJ1-2; a weak D match, TRBD1 (6 bases). The CDR3 is 15 amino acids. The germline V gene encodes CDR1 SGHAT and CDR2 FQNNGV. Trimming took off 2 bases at V and 6 bases at J, with 16 bases between the two ends. CDR3 residues: CASSLNQGTSDGYTF. DNA of the CDR3: TGTGCCAGCAGCTTAAACCAGGGGACCTCCGATGGCTACACCTTC.

The rearrangement joins TRBV5-6 to TRBJ2-3, with 12 nucleotides matching TRBD1. The CDR3 loop spans 16 amino acids. The germline CDR1 and CDR2 sequences are SGHDT and YYEEEE. J gave up 6 bases and V 0 bases, and 5 bases lay outside the gene matches. The CDR3 DNA is TGTGCCAGCAGCTTGGAATCGGGACAGGGGGCGGATACGCAGTATTTT. Amino acids: CASSLESGQGADTQYF.

The CDR3 sequence is CASSIRDSGVYGYTF. CDR3 bases: TGTGCCAGTAGTATACGTGACAGTGGAGTCTATGGCTACACCTTC. The chain uses TRBV19 and TRBJ1-2, with D possibly TRBD1 on 5 matching bases. The V and J ends lost 2 bases and 4 bases respectively, with 14 bases between them. The CDR3 extends over 15 amino acids. Per germline, CDR1 LNHDA and CDR2 SQIVND (reference sequence).

V gene TRBV3-1 (or the pseudogene TRBV3-2) combines with J gene TRBJ1-6, with D tentatively TRBD1 (6 bases). The germline CDR1 and CDR2 sequences are LGHDT and YNNKEL (reference sequence). This CDR3 contains 14 residues. Trimming shortened V by 7 bases and J by 3 bases, and 10 bases separated the two germline ends. The DNA of the CDR3 is TGTGCCAGCATAGGACAGAGCTATAATTCACCCCTCCACTTT. It specifies CASIGQSYNSPLHF.

This clone came up once. The chain is built from TRBV27 and TRBJ2-1, with TRBD2 matching over 7 bases. The CDR3 runs 17 residues. The germline V gene has CDR1 MNHEY and CDR2 SMNVEV (reference sequence). The ends lost 2 bases at V and 6 bases at J; junction bases unmatched: 13. The CDR3 loop is CASSLTAGLAEANEQFF. CDR3 coding DNA: TGTGCCAGCAGTTTAACGGCCGGCCTAGCGGAAGCCAATGAGCAGTTCTTC.

The chain employs TRBV28 and TRBJ2-1; TRBD2 aligns across 12 bases. This CDR3 spans 15 amino acids. The trim removed 6 bases at V and 8 bases at J, leaving 8 bases unmatched. Germline-derived CDR1 and CDR2 are MDHEN and SYDVKM. The CDR3 here is CASSPGLAGFYEQFF. DNA of the CDR3: TGTGCCAGCAGCCCGGGACTAGCGGGCTTTTATGAGCAGTTCTTC.

The chain uses TRBV19 and TRBJ2-7; TRBD1 matches 7 bases. This CDR3 has 14 amino acids. V shed 6 bases and J 1 base; nucleotides not matched to a gene: 6. CDR1 LNHDA and CDR2 SQIVND come from the germline V gene (reference sequence). In DNA, the CDR3 is TGTGCCAGTAGCAAAGGGACAGCGTCCTACGAGCAGTACTTC. Translated, it gives CASSKGTASYEQYF.

This clone was detected once. This chain joins TRBV7-3 and TRBJ1-5; the D is unclear. The CDR3 loop spans 21 amino acids. Looked up from germline, CDR1 is SGHTA and CDR2 is FQGTGA. Trimming pared 0 bases from V and 0 bases from J, leaving 24 bases between. The CDR3 sequence is CASSLTIPPLNYLYSNQPQHF. The DNA for the CDR3 is TGTGCCAGCAGCTTAACAATCCCCCCTCTCAATTACTTATATAGCAATCAGCCCCAGCATTTT. Full variable domain (rest looked up from reference TRBV7-3 and TRBJ1-5): GAGVSQTPSNKVTEKGKYVELRCDPISGHTALYWYRQSLGQGPEFLIYFQGTGAADDSGLPNDRFFAVRPEGSVSTLKIQRTERGDSAVYLCASSLTIPPLNYLYSNQPQHFGDGTRLSIL.

The V call is TRBV10-3, the J call TRBJ2-7, with TRBD1 matching over 12 bases. The germline gives CDR1 ENHRY, CDR2 SYGVKD. CDR3 length equals 15 residues. V lost 6 bases and J lost 6; bases outside the gene matches: 9. CDR3 coding DNA: TGTGCCATCAGCGGTGGGACAGGGGGCTTGGGCGAGCAGTACTTC. This gives the protein CAISGGTGGLGEQYF.

The chain couples TRBV10-3 to TRBJ2-1, with TRBD2 matching 9 bases. The V and J ends lost 2 bases and 5 bases, in that order; junction bases with no gene match: 1. CDR3 length: 14 amino acids. The germline V gene encodes CDR1 ENHRY and CDR2 SYGVKD. The CDR3 loop reads CAISEGGRDNEQFF. In DNA form, the CDR3 reads TGTGCCATCAGTGAGGGCGGGAGGGACAATGAGCAGTTCTTC.

The rearrangement joins TRBV2 to TRBJ1-1, with D possibly being TRBD1 (5 bases). Germline CDR1 is SNHLY and CDR2 is FYNNEI. The CDR3 spans 15 residues. V was shortened by 4 bases and J by 7 bases, with 19 bases between the two germline ends. For the CDR3, the DNA is TGTGCCAGCAGTGGAGACGGACAAGAGGCGAGTGAAGCTTTCTTT. Its protein product is CASSGDGQEASEAFF. Based on the CDR3 plus reference TRBV2 and TRBJ1-1, the full variable domain is EPEVTQTPSHQVTQMGQEVILRCVPISNHLYFYWYRQILGQKVEFLVSFYNNEISEKSEIFDDQFSVERPDGSNFTLKIRSTKLEDSAMYFCASSGDGQEASEAFFGQGTRLTVV.